One sample yielded the 5 T cell receptor beta chains listed below, sequenced in a study of blood T cell repertoires in COVID-19. Measured with immunoSEQ multiplex PCR; TCRdb has only the in-frame clones, and not every one. Here the sample spans around 110,000 clones, 90% being singletons. Source material: peripheral blood. The receptors shown here come from a human donor with active COVID-19. The donor label of this sample is uncertain.

In DNA form, the CDR3 reads TGTGCCAGCATGCGGCAGCTGAACACTGAAGCTTTCTTT. Its protein product is CASMRQLNTEAFF. This chain connects TRBV6-5 to TRBJ1-1; D call uncertain. The V end lost 7 bases, the J end lost 0 bases, and 9 bases lay between the germline ends. This CDR3 comprises 13 residues. Germline V gene data show CDR1 as MNHEY and CDR2 as SVGAGI.

The chain links TRBV5-4 to TRBJ1-2, with TRBD1 as a possible D gene (5 bases). Looked up from germline, CDR1 is SGHNT and CDR2 is YYREEE (reference sequence). Trimming removed 1 base from V and 10 bases from J, with 8 bases in between. The CDR3 is made up of 11 amino acids. The CDR3 bases are TGTGCCAGCAGCTTGACAGGTTACTACACCTTC. Protein: CASSLTGYYTF.

The CDR3 here is CASSVAGLGPDTQYF. The CDR3 DNA is TGTGCCAGCAGCGTAGCGGGACTAGGCCCAGATACGCAGTATTTT. The J gene is TRBJ2-3, the V gene TRBV9, with 8 nucleotides matching TRBD2. The germline V gene encodes CDR1 SGDLS and CDR2 YYNGEE. V shed 0 bases, J shed 4 bases, and the junction held 4 bases outside the gene matches. The CDR3 covers 15 residues. The whole variable domain, filled in from reference TRBV9 and TRBJ2-3, reads DSGVTQTPKHLITATGQRVTLRCSPRSGDLSVYWYQQSLDQGLQFLIQYYNGEERAKGNILERFSAQQFPDLHSELNLSSLELGDSALYFCASSVAGLGPDTQYFGPGTRLTVL.

The rearrangement uses TRBV7-8 and TRBJ1-1; TRBD1 might be the D (6 bases). CDR1 and CDR2 (germline): SGHVS, FQNEAQ. V lost 6 bases to trimming and J lost 10 bases, with 15 bases between them. This CDR3 contains 12 residues. In nucleotides, the CDR3 is TGTGCCAGCAGTAAGTCGACAGGTAGAGCTTTCTTT. Its protein is CASSKSTGRAFF. The variable domain in full, completed from reference TRBV7-8 and TRBJ1-1, reads GAGVSQSPRYKVAKRGQDVALRCDPISGHVSLFWYQQALGQGPEFLTYFQNEAQLDKSGLPSDRFFAERPEGSVSTLKIQRTQQEDSAVYLCASSKSTGRAFFGQGTRLTVV.

This clone rates as medium-sized. The rearrangement joins TRBV5-8 to TRBJ2-7; 10 nucleotides align to TRBD1. Unmatched junction bases numbered 6, after V lost 3 bases and J lost 3 bases. The V gene's germline CDR1 is SGHTS and CDR2 YDEGEE. This CDR3 has 15 residues. The CDR3 DNA reads as TGTGCCAGCAGCTCCGGGACAGGGGAAGGCTACGAGCAGTACTTC. Its translation is CASSSGTGEGYEQYF.